The 17 T cell receptor beta chains given below trace back to one sample, sequenced in a study of CD8 T cells in ankylosing spondylitis listed by TCRdb under 2017. Libraries were made using 5' RACE. Sequencer: Illumina HiSeq 2500. Clones were called with MiXCR by TCRdb after fastp trimmed the public reads at Q25, and only in-frame beta chains were retained. Each CDR3 protein appears once, grouped with its most common genes and DNA. In this sample the table shows under 250,000 distinct CDR3 sequences, roughly 10% of which occur a single time. The ten largest clones represent approximately 6.6% of the sample. Material for sequencing was blood, either unsorted or a sorted T cell fraction (not recorded which). The receptors stem from a male donor with ankylosing spondylitis or in good health (not recorded which).

This clonotype has ten or more counts. V is TRBV5-1 and J is TRBJ2-2; no definite D call. CDR1 is SGHRS and CDR2 is YFSETQ in the germline V gene. The CDR3 contains 21 residues. V lost 0 bases to trimming and J lost 7 bases, with 31 bases between them. The CDR3 coding sequence is TGCGCCAGCAGCTTGGCCGTCGGTCAGGCAGAGCGAATTCTGTCCAACGGGGAGCTGTTTTTT. Translating gives CASSLAVGQAERILSNGELFF.

This clonotype has ten or more counts. The chain uses TRBV20-1 and TRBJ1-4; tentatively, D is TRBD1 (5 bases). Germline V CDR1 and CDR2: DFQATT, SNEGSKA (reference sequence). This CDR3 has 13 residues. V shed 3 bases and J shed 7 bases, with 12 bases lying between them. CDR3 DNA: TGCAGTGCTAGTATACCGAGGGGTGAAAAACTGTTTTTT. Its protein product is CSASIPRGEKLFF.

The rearrangement links TRBV12-3 or TRBV12-4 to TRBJ2-7, with D uncertain. The V end lost 5 bases, the J end lost 3 bases, and 8 bases lay between the germline ends. CDR3 length: 12 residues. The CDR3 reads CASSVEGYEQYF. CDR3 coding DNA: TGTGCCAGCAGTGTCGAAGGCTACGAGCAGTACTTC.

There are a few counts of this clonotype. This chain joins TRBV21-1 and TRBJ2-6; the table's D call, TRBD1, was not checked against the DNA. TRBV21-1 is an annotated pseudogene. This CDR3 has 18 amino acids. CDR3 in amino acids: CASSGTGTVNSGANVLTF. The CDR3 DNA is TGTGCCAGCAGCGGAACGGGGACAGTTAACTCTGGGGCCAACGTCCTGACTTTC.

This clonotype was picked up many times. This chain connects TRBV6-2 or TRBV6-3 to TRBJ2-1; D is possibly TRBD2 (7 bases). Germline lookup yields CDR1 MNHEY and CDR2 SVGEGT. V was pared by 6 bases and J by 5 bases, with 32 bases between. The CDR3 totals 20 residues. DNA of the CDR3: TGTGCCAGCAGCCCTAAATCCCTCCGATGGGGGGGCGGGCTTGACAATGAGCAGTTCTTC. It is translated as CASSPKSLRWGGGLDNEQFF.

This rearrangement joins TRBV2 to TRBJ2-5; 9 bases fit TRBD2. The CDR3 has 13 amino acids. The V and J ends lost 4 bases and 3 bases, in that order; junction bases with no gene match: 0. Germline-derived CDR1 and CDR2 are SNHLY and FYNNEI. CDR3 nucleotides: TGTGCCAGCAGTGGACTAGCGGAAGAGACCCAGTACTTC. It is translated as CASSGLAEETQYF. The full variable domain, rest sourced from reference TRBV2 and TRBJ2-5, is EPEVTQTPSHQVTQMGQEVILRCVPISNHLYFYWYRQILGQKVEFLVSFYNNEISEKSEIFDDQFSVERPDGSNFTLKIRSTKLEDSAMYFCASSGLAEETQYFGPGTRLLVL.

Note on this clonotype: A much larger clone differs from this one at a single base, so this may be a read error. The chain employs TRBV5-1 and TRBJ1-1, with 7 bases matching TRBD1. CDR3 size: 14 residues. From germline, CDR1 is SGHRS and CDR2 YFSETQ. The ends lost 4 bases at V and 10 bases at J; junction bases unmatched: 13. Written as DNA, the CDR3 is TGCGCCAGCAGCCCGGGGGACAGTGCACTTGCAGCTTTCTTT. Translation: CASSPGDSALAAFF.

At least ten counts were recorded for this clonotype. The V call is TRBV29-1, the J call TRBJ2-1, with 7 bases matching TRBD1. The germline V gene encodes CDR1 SQVTM and CDR2 ANQGSEA. V was pared by 4 bases and J by 4 bases, with 7 bases of the junction left unmatched. CDR3 length: 14 amino acids. The CDR3 DNA reads as TGCAGCGTTGGCAGGGACAGCTGGTACAATGAGCAGTTCTTC. Protein sequence: CSVGRDSWYNEQFF.

This clonotype was seen many times. This sequence joins TRBV5-1 and TRBJ2-1, with TRBD2 matching over 7 bases. Germline V lookup: CDR1 SGHRS, CDR2 YFSETQ. Losses at the gene ends were 3 bases for V and 5 bases for J; bases not matched to a gene: 2. This CDR3 comprises 13 residues. CDR3 sequence reads: CASSSGGDNEQFF. The CDR3 bases are TGCGCCAGCAGCTCGGGGGGAGACAATGAGCAGTTCTTC.

This clonotype was seen a few times. The chain uses TRBV15 and TRBJ2-3; D is unclear. V was shortened by 0 bases and J by 4 bases, with 8 bases between the two germline ends. The CDR3 consists of 14 residues. The germline V gene has CDR1 LNHNV and CDR2 YYDKDF (reference sequence). The CDR3 loop reads CATSRDGSSDTQYF. CDR3 nucleotide sequence: TGTGCCACCAGCAGAGATGGCTCCTCAGATACGCAGTATTTT.

The V gene is TRBV7-2, the J gene TRBJ2-3; D may be TRBD2 (5 bases). With 4 bases removed from V and 4 bases from J, the gap between germline ends came to 12 bases. Per germline, CDR1 SGHTA and CDR2 FQGNSA. The CDR3 contains 14 residues. CDR3 sequence reads: CASSSPGYPDTQYF. For the CDR3, the DNA is TGTGCCAGCAGCTCTCCGGGGTACCCAGATACGCAGTATTTT. The full variable domain, with the rest looked up from reference TRBV7-2 and TRBJ2-3, is GAGVSQSPSNKVTEKGKDVELRCDPISGHTALYWYRQSLGQGLEFLIYFQGNSAPDKSGLPSDRFSAERTGGSVSTLTIQRTQQEDSAVYLCASSSPGYPDTQYFGPGTRLTVL.

V usage is TRBV30 and J usage is TRBJ2-7; TRBD1 is a possible D gene (6 bases). Germline V CDR1 and CDR2: GTSNPN, SVGIG (reference sequence). CDR3 length equals 14 residues. V was cut by 2 bases and J by 2 bases, with 13 bases left in between. CDR3 coding DNA: TGTGCCTGGAGTCGTCAGGGGTTGGCCTACGAGCAGTACTTC. Encoded protein: CAWSRQGLAYEQYF.

This clonotype was recorded many times. The V gene is TRBV12-3 or TRBV12-4, the J gene TRBJ1-3, with D maybe TRBD1 (5 bases). V shed 6 bases and J shed 4 bases, with 13 bases lying between them. This CDR3 is 14 amino acids long. CDR3 sequence: CASSGGFSGNTIYF. The CDR3 DNA follows: TGTGCCAGCAGCGGGGGGTTCTCAGGAAACACCATATATTTT.

The chain employs TRBV7-3 and TRBJ1-1, with unresolved D. V was cut by 5 bases and J by 3 bases, with 10 bases left in between. Germline loops: CDR1 SGHTA, CDR2 FQGTGA. The length of the CDR3 is 13 residues. The CDR3 here is CASSEGRDTEAFF. The CDR3 DNA is TGTGCCAGCAGCGAGGGCCGGGACACTGAAGCTTTCTTT.

This clonotype showed up just a few times. The rearrangement links TRBV3-1 to TRBJ2-1; D remains unclear. Germline CDR1 and CDR2: LGHDT and YNNKEL (reference sequence). The CDR3 consists of 15 residues. The germline V and J ends were trimmed by 8 bases and 1 base, with 15 bases remaining between them. This CDR3 is CASGRTLGSYNEQFF. The CDR3 coding sequence is TGTGCCAGCGGAAGGACCCTCGGGTCCTACAATGAGCAGTTCTTC.

Ten or more counts support this clonotype. The chain is built from TRBV4-1 and TRBJ1-5; D not certain. Trimming cost V 3 bases and J 2 bases, with 14 bases left between them. CDR1 and CDR2 (germline): MGHRA, YSYEKL. The CDR3 has 16 residues. The CDR3 nucleotides are TGCGCCAGCAGCCATGTAGGTAGTCGAGGCAATCAGCCCCAGCATTTT. The encoded protein is CASSHVGSRGNQPQHF.

In its sample, this clonotype was seen many times. The chain employs TRBV5-1 and TRBJ2-1, with a weak D call TRBD2 (6 bases). The CDR3 covers 15 residues. V lost 0 bases and J 8 bases, leaving 15 bases between the germline ends. The germline CDR1 and CDR2 sequences are SGHRS and YFSETQ. Here the CDR3 DNA reads TGCGCCAGCAGCTTGGTTGATGTGGGACTCCATGAGCAGTTCTTC. It is translated as CASSLVDVGLHEQFF.